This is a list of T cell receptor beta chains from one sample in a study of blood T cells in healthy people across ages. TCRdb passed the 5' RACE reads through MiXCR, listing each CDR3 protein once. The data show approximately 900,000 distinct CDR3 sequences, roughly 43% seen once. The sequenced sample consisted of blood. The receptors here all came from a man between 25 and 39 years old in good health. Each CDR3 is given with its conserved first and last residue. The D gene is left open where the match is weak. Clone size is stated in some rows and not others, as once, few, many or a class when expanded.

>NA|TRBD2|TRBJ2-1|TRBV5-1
TGCGCCAGCAGCTCGGCTAGCGGGAACAATGAGCAGTTCTTC
CASSSASGNNEQFF
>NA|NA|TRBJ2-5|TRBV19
TGTGCCAGTAGTTCAATAGGGGCAGCCCAAGAGACCCAGTACTTC
CASSSIGAAQETQYF
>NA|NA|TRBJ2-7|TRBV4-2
TGTGCCAGCAGCACTTCAGGAGGGGGCGAGTCCCACGAGCAGTACTTC
CASSTSGGGESHEQYF
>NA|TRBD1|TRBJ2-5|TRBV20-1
TGCAGTGCCTCAGACAGGGGAACGTACCAAGAGACCCAGTACTTC
CSASDRGTYQETQYF
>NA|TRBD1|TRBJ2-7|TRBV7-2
TGTGCCAGCAGCTTATTTCTGGGACAGGGGTACGAGCAGTACTTC
CASSLFLGQGYEQYF
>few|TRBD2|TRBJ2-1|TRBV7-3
TGTGCCAGCAGTAGTAGCGGGGGGAAGCAGTTCTTC
CASSSSGGKQFF
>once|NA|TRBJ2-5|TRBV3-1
TGTGCCAGCAGCCAAGGGGGGCCCAGCCACAATGAGCAGTACTTC
CASSQGGPSHNEQYF
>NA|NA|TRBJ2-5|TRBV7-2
TGTGCCAGTGAGGGGTGGCAAGAGACCCAGTACTTC
CASEGWQETQYF
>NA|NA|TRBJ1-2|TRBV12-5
TGTGCTGTAGGAGGGGCTAACCATGGCTACACCTTC
CAVGGANHGYTF
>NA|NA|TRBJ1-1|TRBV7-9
TGTGCCAGCAGCTTCCCCAGGGCTTGTGAAGCTTTCTTT
CASSFPRACEAFF
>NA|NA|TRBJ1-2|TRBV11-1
TGTGCCAGCAGCTTAGATGACAGAAGCGGCTACACCTTC
CASSLDDRSGYTF
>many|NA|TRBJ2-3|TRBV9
TGTGCCAGCAGCGTAGGTGTAACAGAACCAGATACGCAGTATTTT
CASSVGVTEPDTQYF
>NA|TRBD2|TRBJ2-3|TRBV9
TGTGCCAGCAGCGTAGCGATCGGGGGGGACGGGATTAGCACAGATACGCAGTATTTT
CASSVAIGGDGISTDTQYF
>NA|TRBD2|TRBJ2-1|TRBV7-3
TGTGCCAGCAGCTCACCGGGACTAGCGGGGGAGATAGGGTTCTTC
CASSSPGLAGEIGFF
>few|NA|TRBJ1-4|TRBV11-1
TGTGCCAGCAGCTTGAGAGGATCAACTAATGAAAAACTGTTTTTT
CASSLRGSTNEKLFF
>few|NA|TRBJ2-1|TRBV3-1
TGTGCCAGCAGCCAAGAAACAGGGAGCAATGAGCAGTTCTTC
CASSQETGSNEQFF
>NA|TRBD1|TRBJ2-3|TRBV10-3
TGTGCCACCACAGGGGAGTATTCTCCATTTGCGCAGTATTTT
CATTGEYSPFAQYF
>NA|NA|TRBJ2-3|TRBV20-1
TGCAGTGCTAGAGTCGAGGTGGACAGCACAGATACGCAGTATTTT
CSARVEVDSTDTQYF